This passage covers 15 T cell receptor beta chains from one sample sequenced in a study of OX40 agonist ivuxolimab in advanced cancers. Libraries were prepared by immunoSEQ multiplex PCR; TCRdb keeps only in-frame clonotypes and omits some of them. The top ten hold roughly 10% of the sample, which has tens of thousands of clones, approximately 89% seen once. Specimen: CD4+ or CD8+ T cells sorted from blood, collected in a trial of the OX40 agonist ivuxolimab. These receptors all stem from an adult with an advanced solid tumor such as melanoma, head and neck, liver or kidney cancer.

The chain has TRBV5-6 and TRBJ1-2, with no clear D. Deletions cut 4 bases from V and 1 base from J, with 11 bases between. Germline V gives CDR1 SGHDT, CDR2 YYEEEE. The CDR3 runs 14 residues. The CDR3 loop reads CASSRPRGNYGYTF. CDR3 DNA sequence: TGTGCCAGCAGCCGTCCGCGGGGTAACTATGGCTACACCTTC.

This sequence joins TRBV10-3 and TRBJ2-7, with 10 bases lining up with TRBD1. The CDR3 has 14 amino acids. Losses at the gene ends were 6 bases for V and 7 bases for J; bases not matched to a gene: 9. Germline V lookup: CDR1 ENHRY, CDR2 SYGVKD. CDR3 sequence reads: CAIRGGQGVQEQYF. CDR3 sequence (DNA): TGTGCCATCAGGGGCGGACAGGGGGTACAAGAGCAGTACTTC.

This rearrangement joins TRBV7-9 to TRBJ2-1; 8 bases are shared with TRBD2. V lost 1 base, J lost 0 bases, and 11 bases stayed unmatched. The CDR3 length is 19 residues. CDR1 is SEHNR, CDR2 FQNEAQ, per germline (reference sequence). The CDR3 nucleotides are TGTGCCAGCAGCTTAGTGCCGGGGAAGAGCGGGAGCTCCTACAATGAGCAGTTCTTC. This translates into CASSLVPGKSGSSYNEQFF.

J is TRBJ2-7 and V is TRBV6-6; TRBD2 matches at 9 bases. Germline V CDR1 and CDR2: MNHNY, SVGAGI (reference sequence). After removal of 7 bases from V and 0 bases from J, the junction contained 10 bases not matched to a gene. The CDR3 contains 16 residues. The CDR3 spells CASTDAGGGISYEQYF. The CDR3, as DNA: TGTGCCAGCACCGACGCGGGGGGGGGAATCTCCTACGAGCAGTACTTC.

The chain is built from TRBV29-1 and TRBJ2-3; D is undetermined. CDR3 length: 11 amino acids. Germline lookup yields CDR1 SQVTM and CDR2 ANQGSEA. V gave up 4 bases and J gave up 3 bases, with 5 bases separating them. CDR3: CSVGFTDTQYF. The CDR3 DNA sequence: TGCAGCGTTGGTTTTACAGATACGCAGTATTTT.

This clone was observed a single time. The chain uses TRBV11-1 and TRBJ2-3; the D is unclear. V was pared by 1 base and J by 2 bases, with 10 bases between. The CDR3 has 15 residues. From germline, CDR1 is SGHAT and CDR2 FQDESV (reference sequence). CDR3 in amino acids: CASSLGSTNTDTQYF. The CDR3 nucleotides read TGTGCCAGCAGCTTAGGATCCACAAACACAGATACGCAGTATTTT.

The rearrangement links TRBV29-1 to TRBJ2-5, with a tentative D call TRBD1 (6 bases). CDR3 length equals 12 residues. The germline V gene has CDR1 SQVTM and CDR2 ANQGSEA. Trimming stripped 3 bases from V and 5 bases from J, with 10 bases between. Here the CDR3 DNA reads TGCAGCGTTGAGCAGGGGTGGGAGACCCAGTACTTC. Translation: CSVEQGWETQYF. Combining the CDR3 with reference TRBV29-1 and TRBJ2-5 gives the whole variable domain SAVISQKPSRDICQRGTSLTIQCQVDSQVTMMFWYRQQPGQSLTLIATANQGSEATYESGFVIDKFPISRPNLTFSTLTVSNMSPEDSSIYLCSVEQGWETQYFGPGTRLLVL.

The V gene is TRBV7-2, the J gene TRBJ2-3; D gene unclear. This CDR3 is built from 12 residues. Between the trimmed V and J ends, which lost 3 bases and 2 bases, there was a span of 3 bases. The germline V gene encodes CDR1 SGHTA and CDR2 FQGNSA. The CDR3 DNA is TGTGCCAGCAGCTTCGACACAGATACGCAGTATTTT. This codes for CASSFDTDTQYF.

The rearrangement uses TRBV21-1 and TRBJ2-1. TRBV21-1 is assigned pseudogene status. The CDR3 sequence is 11 residues long. In nucleotides, the CDR3 is TGTGCCAGCAGCCCAAAGAATGAGCAGTTCTTC. Translated, it gives CASSPKNEQFF.

The chain uses TRBV16 and TRBJ1-4; 7 positions match TRBD1. The CDR3 has 15 residues. V gave up 4 bases and J gave up 8 bases; unmatched junction bases: 10. Germline V gene sequence: CDR1 KGHSY, CDR2 FQNENV. The CDR3 protein is CASSPLTGREEKLFF. The DNA of the CDR3 is TGTGCCAGCAGCCCATTGACAGGGCGGGAAGAAAAACTGTTTTTT.

The rearrangement joins TRBV27 to TRBJ2-7, with a possible D match to TRBD2 (6 bases). V lost 3 bases to trimming and J lost 2 bases, with 8 bases between them. The CDR3 consists of 13 residues. Germline CDR1 and CDR2: MNHEY and SMNVEV (reference sequence). The CDR3 DNA reads as TGTGCCAGCAGTTTGGAGGGCCCCTACGAGCAGTACTTC. It is translated as CASSLEGPYEQYF.

The chain recombines TRBV9 with TRBJ2-1; TRBD1 might be the D (5 bases). The germline V gene encodes CDR1 SGDLS and CDR2 YYNGEE. Trimming left V 7 bases short and J 4 bases short, with 12 bases between. The CDR3 runs to 13 residues. CDR3 sequence reads: CASGAPVYNEQFF. The CDR3 bases are TGTGCCAGCGGGGCCCCCGTTTACAATGAGCAGTTCTTC.

This rearrangement joins TRBV9 to TRBJ2-3, with D possibly being TRBD2 (7 bases). Between the trimmed V and J ends, which lost 4 bases and 5 bases, there was a span of 14 bases. The CDR3 consists of 14 residues. Germline lookup yields CDR1 SGDLS and CDR2 YYNGEE. CDR3 DNA: TGTGCCAGCAGCAGGGGGGGGCCGGGAGATACGCAGTATTTT. This codes for CASSRGGPGDTQYF.

This sequence joins TRBV13 and TRBJ2-7; D gene unclear. Germline V CDR1 and CDR2: PRHDT, FYEKMQ (reference sequence). Trimming removed 5 bases from V and 0 bases from J, with 11 bases in between. CDR3 size: 14 residues. CDR3 residues: CASSHPPYSYEQYF. CDR3 in DNA: TGTGCCAGCAGCCACCCTCCCTACTCCTACGAGCAGTACTTC.

J is TRBJ2-7 and V is TRBV5-1, with a weak D call TRBD1 (6 bases). V was clipped by 2 bases and J by 2 bases, with 11 bases between them. Germline CDR1 is SGHRS and CDR2 is YFSETQ. This CDR3 contains 14 residues. CDR3 DNA sequence: TGCGCCAGCAGCTTTACAGGGATCACCTACGAGCAGTACTTC. Protein product: CASSFTGITYEQYF.